The present T cell receptor (beta chain) was sequenced within a study of blood T cell repertoires in COVID-19. Study-level background: The study drew acute and convalescent COVID-19 samples from the United States, Italy and Spain. Sample material is recorded as cDNA or gDNA derived from T cells, B-cell-depleted T cells, or PBMCs.

The sample holds one count of this clone. Per the original data handling: By means of reference gene primer amplification, nucleated cell counts were estimated. Clones were read by immunoSEQ multiplex PCR, and TCRdb kept only the in-frame ones, dropping some. V and J calls and clone size follow that table, whereas D and trimming were derived from the DNA. This table has 90,000 to 100,000 clones, 81% appearing once. V was trimmed by 5 bases and J by 8 bases, leaving 7 bases between them. CDR3 length: 11 residues. Germline loops: CDR1 ENHRY, CDR2 SYGVKD. Sequenced sample: peripheral blood. The TCR originated in a man aged 60 to 69 with acute or convalescent COVID-19. V gene TRBV10-3 combines with J gene TRBJ2-1; D remains unclear. The CDR3 DNA reads as TGTGCCATCAGTAGCGTGGATGAGCAGTTCTTC. It codes for CAISSVDEQFF.